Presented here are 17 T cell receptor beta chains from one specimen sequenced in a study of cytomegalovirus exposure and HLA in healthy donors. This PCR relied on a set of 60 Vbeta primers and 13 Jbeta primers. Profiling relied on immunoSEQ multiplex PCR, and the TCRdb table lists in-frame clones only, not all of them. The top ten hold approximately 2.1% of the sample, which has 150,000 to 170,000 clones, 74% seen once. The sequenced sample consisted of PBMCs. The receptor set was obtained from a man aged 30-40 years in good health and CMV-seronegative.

Here the CDR3 reads CASKLRAGPNTGELFF. The CDR3 DNA is TGTGCCAGCAAGCTTAGGGCAGGGCCAAACACCGGGGAGCTGTTTTTT. The V gene is TRBV7-6, the J gene TRBJ2-2, with D possibly matching TRBD1 (5 bases). Germline V gene lookup returns CDR1 SGHVS and CDR2 FNYEAQ. Trimming removed 7 bases from V and 2 bases from J, with 17 bases in between. CDR3 length: 16 residues.

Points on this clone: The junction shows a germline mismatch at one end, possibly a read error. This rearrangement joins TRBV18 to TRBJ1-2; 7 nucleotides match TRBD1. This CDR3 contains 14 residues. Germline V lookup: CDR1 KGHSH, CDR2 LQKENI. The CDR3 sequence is CASSPDRVVRLDAF. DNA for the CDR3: TGTGCCAGCTCACCAGACAGGGTGGTGAGGTTGGACGCCTTC.

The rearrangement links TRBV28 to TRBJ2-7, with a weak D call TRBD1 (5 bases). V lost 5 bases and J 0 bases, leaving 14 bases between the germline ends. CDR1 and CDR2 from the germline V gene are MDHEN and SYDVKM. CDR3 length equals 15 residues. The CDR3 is CASSPSTVGSYEQYF. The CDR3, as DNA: TGTGCCAGCAGTCCGTCGACAGTTGGCTCCTACGAGCAGTACTTC.

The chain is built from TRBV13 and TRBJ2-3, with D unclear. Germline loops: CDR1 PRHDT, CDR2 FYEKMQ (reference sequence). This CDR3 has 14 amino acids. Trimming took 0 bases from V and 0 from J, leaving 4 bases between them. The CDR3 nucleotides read TGTGCCAGCAGCTTAGGTCCTAGCACAGATACGCAGTATTTT. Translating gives CASSLGPSTDTQYF.

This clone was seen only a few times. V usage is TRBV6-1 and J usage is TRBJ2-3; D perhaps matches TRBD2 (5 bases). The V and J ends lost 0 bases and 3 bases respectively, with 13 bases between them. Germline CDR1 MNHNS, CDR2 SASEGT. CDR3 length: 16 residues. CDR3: CASSEAEGLGTDTQYF. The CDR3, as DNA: TGTGCCAGCAGTGAAGCGGAAGGACTCGGGACAGATACGCAGTATTTT.

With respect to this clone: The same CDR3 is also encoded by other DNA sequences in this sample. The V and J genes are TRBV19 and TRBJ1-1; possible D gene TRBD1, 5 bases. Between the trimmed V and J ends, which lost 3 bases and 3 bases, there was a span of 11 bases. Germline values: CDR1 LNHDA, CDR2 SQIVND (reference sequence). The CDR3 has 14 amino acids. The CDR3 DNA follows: TGTGCCAGTAGTATCGGAGGGGAGGACACTGAAGCTTTCTTT. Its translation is CASSIGGEDTEAFF.

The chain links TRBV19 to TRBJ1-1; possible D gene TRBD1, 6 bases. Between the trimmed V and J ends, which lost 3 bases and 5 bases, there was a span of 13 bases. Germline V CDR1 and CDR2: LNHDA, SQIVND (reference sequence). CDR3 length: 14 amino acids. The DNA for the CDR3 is TGTGCCAGTAGTATCTCCGGGGGGCGTACTGAAGCTTTCTTT. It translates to CASSISGGRTEAFF.

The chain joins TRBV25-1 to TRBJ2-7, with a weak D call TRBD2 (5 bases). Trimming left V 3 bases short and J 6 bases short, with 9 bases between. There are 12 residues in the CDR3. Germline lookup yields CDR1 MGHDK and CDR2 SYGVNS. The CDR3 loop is CASSDLGVEQYF. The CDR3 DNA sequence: TGTGCCAGCAGTGACCTGGGAGTCGAGCAGTACTTC.

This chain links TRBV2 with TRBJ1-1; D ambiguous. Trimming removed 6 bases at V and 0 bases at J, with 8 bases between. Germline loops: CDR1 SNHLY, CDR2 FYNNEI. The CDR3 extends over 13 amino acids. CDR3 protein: CASRGQVNTEAFF. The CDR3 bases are TGTGCCAGCAGGGGCCAGGTGAACACTGAAGCTTTCTTT.

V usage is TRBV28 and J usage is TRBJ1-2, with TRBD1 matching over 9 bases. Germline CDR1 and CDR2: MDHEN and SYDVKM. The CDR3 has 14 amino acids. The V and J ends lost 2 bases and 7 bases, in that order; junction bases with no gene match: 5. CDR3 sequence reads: CASSLRQGGGGYTF. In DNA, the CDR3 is TGTGCCAGCAGTTTAAGACAGGGGGGTGGTGGCTACACCTTC.

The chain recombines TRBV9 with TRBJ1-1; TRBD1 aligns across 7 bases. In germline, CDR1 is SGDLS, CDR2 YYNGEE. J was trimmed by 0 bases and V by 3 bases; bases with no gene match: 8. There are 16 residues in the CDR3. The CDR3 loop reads CASSALLQGLNTEAFF. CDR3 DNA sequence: TGTGCCAGCAGCGCATTACTACAGGGGTTGAACACTGAAGCTTTCTTT.

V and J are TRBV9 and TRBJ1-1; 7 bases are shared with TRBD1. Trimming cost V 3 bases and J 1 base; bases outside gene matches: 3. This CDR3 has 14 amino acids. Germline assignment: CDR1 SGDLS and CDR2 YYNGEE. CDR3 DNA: TGTGCCAGCAGCGCTAGACAGGGGAACACTGAAGCTTTCTTT. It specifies CASSARQGNTEAFF. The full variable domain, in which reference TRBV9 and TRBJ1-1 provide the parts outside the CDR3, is DSGVTQTPKHLITATGQRVTLRCSPRSGDLSVYWYQQSLDQGLQFLIQYYNGEERAKGNILERFSAQQFPDLHSELNLSSLELGDSALYFCASSARQGNTEAFFGQGTRLTVV.

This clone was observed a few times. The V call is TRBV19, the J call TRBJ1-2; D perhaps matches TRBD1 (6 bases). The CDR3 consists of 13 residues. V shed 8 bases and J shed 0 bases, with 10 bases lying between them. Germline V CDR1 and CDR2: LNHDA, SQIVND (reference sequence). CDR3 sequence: CASWGHPNYGYTF. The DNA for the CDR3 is TGTGCCAGTTGGGGACACCCTAACTATGGCTACACCTTC.

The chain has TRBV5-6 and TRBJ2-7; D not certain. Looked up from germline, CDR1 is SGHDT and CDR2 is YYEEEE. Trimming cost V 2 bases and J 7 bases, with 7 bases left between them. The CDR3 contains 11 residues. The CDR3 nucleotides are TGTGCCAGCAGCTTTGCCCAGGAGCAGTACTTC. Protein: CASSFAQEQYF.

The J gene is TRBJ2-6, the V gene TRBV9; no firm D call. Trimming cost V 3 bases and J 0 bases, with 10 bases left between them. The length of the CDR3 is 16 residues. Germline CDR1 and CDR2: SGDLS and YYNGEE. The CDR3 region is CASSAARGSGANVLTF. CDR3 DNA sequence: TGTGCCAGCAGCGCTGCACGAGGCTCTGGGGCCAACGTCCTGACTTTC.

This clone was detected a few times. The chain's CDR3 is CASSLERGSNEQYF. Written as DNA, the CDR3 is TGTGCCAGCAGCTTAGAGCGGGGTAGCAACGAGCAGTACTTC. The J gene is TRBJ2-7, the V gene TRBV11-1, with 7 bases fitting TRBD2. This CDR3 contains 14 residues. The J segment lost 5 bases and the V segment lost 1 base, leaving 5 bases of the junction unmatched. Per germline, CDR1 SGHAT and CDR2 FQDESV (reference sequence).

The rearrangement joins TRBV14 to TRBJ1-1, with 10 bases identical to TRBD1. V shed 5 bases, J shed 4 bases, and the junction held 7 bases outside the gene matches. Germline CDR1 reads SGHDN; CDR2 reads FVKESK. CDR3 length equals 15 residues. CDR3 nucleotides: TGTGCCAGCAGCAGATCGGACAGGGGGATCACTGAAGCTTTCTTT. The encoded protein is CASSRSDRGITEAFF.